The 25 T cell receptor beta chains listed next were all sequenced from one sample in a study of blood T cell repertoires in COVID-19 (dated by TCRdb to about 2020). To prepare the library, the immunoSEQ multiplex PCR assay was applied. TCRdb re-hosts the immuneACCESS table, in-frame sequences only. Its copies lack some clones; in the studies checked, an unresolved V gene accounts for under half of them, and the cause for the rest is not known. In all, the sample holds 120,000 to 150,000 clones, and roughly four fifths of those were seen once. The ten top clones hold about 15% of the sample. The sequencing input was peripheral blood. These receptors originate from a human donor with acute or convalescent COVID-19. The donor label of this sample is uncertain.

The rearrangement joins TRBV30 to TRBJ2-7, with TRBD1 as a possible D gene (6 bases). The germline V gene encodes CDR1 GTSNPN and CDR2 SVGIG (reference sequence). V was trimmed by 1 base and J by 2 bases, leaving 9 bases between them. There are 13 residues in the CDR3. This chain's CDR3 is CAWSAGVPYEQYF. The CDR3 DNA reads as TGTGCCTGGAGTGCAGGGGTGCCCTACGAGCAGTACTTC.

The chain has TRBV27 and TRBJ1-6; possibly TRBD1 for D (5 bases). The germline gives CDR1 MNHEY, CDR2 SMNVEV (reference sequence). V was shortened by 4 bases and J by 9 bases, with 19 bases between the two germline ends. The CDR3 has 16 residues. The DNA for the CDR3 is TGTGCCAGCAGTTCCCAGTCAAGGGGCCTAGGTTCACCCCTCCACTTT. Amino acids: CASSSQSRGLGSPLHF.

The CDR3 DNA is TGTGCCAGCAGCCCGGACTGGGGCACCGGGGAGCTGTTTTTT. It translates to CASSPDWGTGELFF. The V and J genes are TRBV7-2 and TRBJ2-2, with a tentative D call TRBD2 (5 bases). The CDR3 contains 14 residues. The germline gives CDR1 SGHTA, CDR2 FQGNSA. V lost 5 bases and J lost 4, with 11 bases in between.

The chain links TRBV6-1 to TRBJ2-1, with a weak D call TRBD1 (6 bases). Germline V gives CDR1 MNHNS, CDR2 SASEGT. V was trimmed by 1 base and J by 3 bases, leaving 10 bases between them. This CDR3 comprises 15 residues. The CDR3 reads CASSEGGQGYNEQFF. The CDR3 coding sequence is TGTGCCAGCAGTGAAGGGGGGCAGGGCTACAATGAGCAGTTCTTC.

The chain has TRBV4-3 and TRBJ2-7; possibly TRBD1 for D (6 bases). This CDR3 is 15 amino acids long. V lost 3 bases and J 2 bases, leaving 14 bases between the germline ends. Germline V CDR1 and CDR2: LGHNA, YSLEER. The CDR3 sequence: CASSQKPGVAYEQYF. The CDR3 DNA reads as TGCGCCAGCAGCCAGAAGCCAGGGGTCGCCTACGAGCAGTACTTC.

In its sample, this clone was seen once. V is TRBV19 and J is TRBJ1-5; D might be TRBD1 (5 bases). Trimming left V 3 bases short and J 0 bases short, with 15 bases between. Per germline, CDR1 LNHDA and CDR2 SQIVND (reference sequence). The CDR3 runs to 17 residues. In DNA form, the CDR3 reads TGTGCCAGTAGTATCATCACAGGCAGCTATAGCAATCAGCCCCAGCATTTT. This codes for CASSIITGSYSNQPQHF. The full variable domain, with the rest looked up from reference TRBV19 and TRBJ1-5, is DGGITQSPKYLFRKEGQNVTLSCEQNLNHDAMYWYRQDPGQGLRLIYYSQIVNDFQKGDIAEGYSVSREKKESFPLTVTSAQKNPTAFYLCASSIITGSYSNQPQHFGDGTRLSIL.

V gene TRBV19 combines with J gene TRBJ2-3; TRBD1 is a possible D gene (5 bases). The CDR3 consists of 13 residues. With 0 bases removed from V and 9 bases from J, the gap between germline ends came to 10 bases. Germline CDR1 is LNHDA and CDR2 is SQIVND (reference sequence). In DNA, the CDR3 is TGTGCCAGTAGTATAGATCACAGGAGAACGCAGTATTTT. The encoded protein is CASSIDHRRTQYF.

V is TRBV27 and J is TRBJ2-2; D gene ambiguous. The CDR3 spans 14 residues. Looked up from germline, CDR1 is MNHEY and CDR2 is SMNVEV (reference sequence). V was clipped by 5 bases and J by 0 bases, with 7 bases between them. The CDR3 nucleotides read TGTGCCAGCAGTCCTTATACGAACACCGGGGAGCTGTTTTTT. Translated: CASSPYTNTGELFF.

The CDR3: CASSLPGQGAGELFF. The DNA for the CDR3 is TGTGCCAGCAGTTTACCGGGACAGGGGGCCGGGGAGCTGTTTTTT. The chain is built from TRBV28 and TRBJ2-2, with 11 positions matching TRBD1. Germline-derived CDR1 and CDR2 are MDHEN and SYDVKM. The CDR3 covers 15 residues. The J segment lost 6 bases and the V segment lost 2 bases, leaving 2 bases of the junction unmatched.

The genes are TRBV5-6 and TRBJ1-1, with 8 bases fitting TRBD1. The ends lost 4 bases at V and 4 bases at J; junction bases unmatched: 12. CDR3 length: 16 residues. Germline CDR1 reads SGHDT; CDR2 reads YYEEEE. CDR3 sequence: CASSAQQGGKSTEAFF. In DNA form, the CDR3 reads TGTGCCAGCAGCGCTCAACAGGGGGGTAAGAGCACTGAAGCTTTCTTT.

The chain is built from TRBV7-9 and TRBJ2-3, with 8 bases lining up with TRBD2. Germline lookup yields CDR1 SEHNR and CDR2 FQNEAQ (reference sequence). The ends lost 0 bases at V and 2 bases at J; junction bases unmatched: 7. The CDR3 spans 17 residues. The DNA of the CDR3 is TGTGCCAGCAGCTTAGCCCTCGGCGGGGGGCTCACAGATACGCAGTATTTT. It translates to CASSLALGGGLTDTQYF.

The chain is built from TRBV5-6 and TRBJ1-3; D not certain. The germline V gene has CDR1 SGHDT and CDR2 YYEEEE. V was pared by 0 bases and J by 9 bases, with 7 bases between. The CDR3 loop spans 12 amino acids. The CDR3 reads CASSLVSSTIYF. The CDR3 DNA follows: TGTGCCAGCAGCTTGGTATCTAGCACCATATATTTT. Complete variable domain (other parts from reference TRBV5-6 and TRBJ1-3): DAGVTQSPTHLIKTRGQQVTLRCSPKSGHDTVSWYQQALGQGPQFIFQYYEEEERQRGNFPDRFSGHQFPNYSSELNVNALLLGDSALYLCASSLVSSTIYFGEGSWLTVV.

This clone showed up just once. The chain joins TRBV7-9 to TRBJ1-1; D perhaps matches TRBD1 (5 bases). Germline V gene lookup returns CDR1 SEHNR and CDR2 FQNEAQ (reference sequence). The CDR3 contains 14 residues. V lost 1 base to trimming and J lost 10 bases, with 16 bases between them. The CDR3 DNA reads as TGTGCCAGCAGCTTAGGGTTCGGGGGGAGCGTAGCTTTCTTT. This encodes CASSLGFGGSVAFF.

The chain joins TRBV2 to TRBJ2-1; perhaps TRBD2 as D (5 bases). Per the germline V gene, CDR1 is SNHLY and CDR2 is FYNNEI. The CDR3 length is 16 residues. Trimming shortened V by 6 bases and J by 7 bases, and 22 bases separated the two germline ends. Here the CDR3 reads CASRDWAVRLRNEQFF. DNA for the CDR3: TGTGCCAGCAGGGACTGGGCCGTACGGCTCCGAAATGAGCAGTTCTTC. Variable domain in full (rest from reference TRBV2 and TRBJ2-1): EPEVTQTPSHQVTQMGQEVILRCVPISNHLYFYWYRQILGQKVEFLVSFYNNEISEKSEIFDDQFSVERPDGSNFTLKIRSTKLEDSAMYFCASRDWAVRLRNEQFFGPGTRLTVL.

This chain links TRBV30 with TRBJ1-6; 7 bases match TRBD1. V trimming: 0 bases; J trimming: 9 bases; junction bases outside the gene matches: 5. CDR1 and CDR2 (germline): GTSNPN, SVGIG (reference sequence). The CDR3 is 14 residues long. CDR3 nucleotides: TGTGCCTGGAGTGTCGCAACAGGGGTTTCACCCCTCCACTTT. Protein sequence: CAWSVATGVSPLHF.

The chain has TRBV5-1 and TRBJ1-2; 12 nucleotides agree with TRBD1. V was pared by 0 bases and J by 4 bases, with 4 bases of the junction left unmatched. The CDR3 covers 16 residues. CDR1 is SGHRS and CDR2 is YFSETQ in the germline V gene. CDR3 sequence (DNA): TGCGCCAGCAGCTTGGAGGGACAGGGGGCCACCTATGGCTACACCTTC. It codes for CASSLEGQGATYGYTF.

This sequence joins TRBV10-3 and TRBJ2-2, with 11 bases lining up with TRBD1. Germline trimming cut 6 bases from V and 4 bases from J; bases unmatched to any gene: 4. CDR3 length: 15 amino acids. CDR1 and CDR2 (germline): ENHRY, SYGVKD. CDR3 nucleotides: TGTGCCATCAGCGCCGGGACAGGGGGCACCGGGGAGCTGTTTTTT. This gives the protein CAISAGTGGTGELFF.

The chain links TRBV7-9 to TRBJ2-5, with TRBD1 identical over 8 bases. Germline V gene data show CDR1 as SEHNR and CDR2 as FQNEAQ (reference sequence). The CDR3 length is 17 residues. The trim removed 6 bases at V and 2 bases at J, leaving 14 bases unmatched. The chain's CDR3 is CASRPPSTGTGQETQYF. In DNA, the CDR3 is TGTGCCAGCAGACCCCCCTCAACCGGGACAGGTCAAGAGACCCAGTACTTC. The entire variable domain, with the rest obtained from reference TRBV7-9 and TRBJ2-5, is as follows: DTGVSQNPRHKITKRGQNVTFRCDPISEHNRLYWYRQTLGQGPEFLTYFQNEAQLEKSRLLSDRFSAERPKGSFSTLEIQRTEQGDSAMYLCASRPPSTGTGQETQYFGPGTRLLVL.

This clone was found once. Different DNA sequences within this sample yield the same CDR3. This chain links TRBV18 with TRBJ1-2; 7 nucleotides align to TRBD1. Looked up from germline, CDR1 is KGHSH and CDR2 is LQKENI. This CDR3 comprises 13 residues. After removal of 2 bases from V and 6 bases from J, the junction contained 3 bases not matched to a gene. CDR3 loop: CASSPGQGDGYTF. In nucleotides, the CDR3 is TGTGCCAGCTCACCAGGGCAGGGGGATGGCTACACCTTC. The whole variable domain, remainder taken from reference TRBV18 and TRBJ1-2, is NAGVMQNPRHLVRRRGQEARLRCSPMKGHSHVYWYRQLPEEGLKFMVYLQKENIIDESGMPKERFSAEFPKEGPSILRIQQVVRGDSAAYFCASSPGQGDGYTFGSGTRLTVV.

There are a few counts of this clone. The CDR3 sequence: CASSLVSTGELFF. The CDR3 region has the DNA TGTGCCAGCAGCCTGGTCAGTACCGGGGAGCTGTTTTTT. The V and J genes are TRBV5-4 and TRBJ2-2, with D uncertain. Trimming cost V 4 bases and J 5 bases, with 9 bases left between them. The CDR3 consists of 13 residues. The germline CDR1 and CDR2 sequences are SGHNT and YYREEE (reference sequence). Full variable domain (missing parts from reference TRBV5-4 and TRBJ2-2): ETGVTQSPTHLIKTRGQQVTLRCSSQSGHNTVSWYQQALGQGPQFIFQYYREEENGRGNFPPRFSGLQFPNYSSELNVNALELDDSALYLCASSLVSTGELFFGEGSRLTVL.

This clone occurred once. The gene calls are TRBV15 and TRBJ1-2; D is unresolved. Germline V gene lookup returns CDR1 LNHNV and CDR2 YYDKDF (reference sequence). V lost 0 bases and J lost 5, with 13 bases in between. The CDR3 sequence is 15 residues long. CDR3 amino acids: CATSRDLQTKYGYTF. In DNA, the CDR3 is TGTGCCACCAGCAGAGATCTCCAGACAAAATATGGCTACACCTTC.

The V and J genes are TRBV4-3 and TRBJ2-1, with 7 bases aligning to TRBD1. From germline, CDR1 is LGHNA and CDR2 YSLEER. CDR3 length: 15 residues. Trimming took 4 bases from V and 4 from J; bases not matched to a gene: 7. As DNA, the CDR3 is TGCGCCAGCAGCCGGACGGGACAGTCATACAATGAGCAGTTCTTC. It translates to CASSRTGQSYNEQFF.

The genes are TRBV29-1 and TRBJ1-1, with 8 nucleotides matching TRBD1. J was trimmed by 10 bases and V by 4 bases; bases with no gene match: 2. The CDR3 is 10 residues long. CDR1 and CDR2 (germline): SQVTM, ANQGSEA. Written as DNA, the CDR3 is TGCAGCGTTGCTGACAGGGGAGCTTTCTTT. This sequence encodes CSVADRGAFF.

The chain uses TRBV6-6 and TRBJ2-5, with TRBD2 matching 8 bases. The germline gives CDR1 MNHNY, CDR2 SVGAGI (reference sequence). The CDR3 extends over 14 amino acids. V was clipped by 4 bases and J by 5 bases; unmatched bases: 6. CDR3 sequence: CASSFDQRGETQYF. In nucleotides, the CDR3 is TGTGCCAGCAGTTTCGATCAGCGGGGGGAGACCCAGTACTTC.

This chain connects TRBV6-5 to TRBJ2-6, with D possibly TRBD2 on 6 matching bases. Trimming shortened V by 7 bases and J by 2 bases, and 9 bases separated the two germline ends. The germline V gene encodes CDR1 MNHEY and CDR2 SVGAGI. This CDR3 is built from 14 residues. The CDR3 bases are TGTGCCAGCACTCGGGGGACTGGGGCCAACGTCCTGACTTTC. It translates to CASTRGTGANVLTF.